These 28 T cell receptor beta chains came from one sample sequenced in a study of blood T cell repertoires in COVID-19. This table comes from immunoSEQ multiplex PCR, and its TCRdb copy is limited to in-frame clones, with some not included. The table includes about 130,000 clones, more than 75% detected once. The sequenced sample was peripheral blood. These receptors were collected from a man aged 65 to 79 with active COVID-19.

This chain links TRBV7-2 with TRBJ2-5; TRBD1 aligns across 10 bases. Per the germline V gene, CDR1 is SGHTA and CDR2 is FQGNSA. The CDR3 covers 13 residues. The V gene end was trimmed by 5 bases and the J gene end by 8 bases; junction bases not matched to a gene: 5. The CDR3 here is CASSPGQGQTQYF. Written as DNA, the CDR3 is TGTGCCAGCAGCCCGGGACAGGGGCAAACCCAGTACTTC.

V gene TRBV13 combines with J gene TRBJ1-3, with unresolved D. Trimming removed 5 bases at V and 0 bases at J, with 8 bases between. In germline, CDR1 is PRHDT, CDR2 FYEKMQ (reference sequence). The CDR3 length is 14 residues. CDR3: CASSQTASGNTIYF. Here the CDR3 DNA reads TGTGCCAGCAGCCAAACTGCCTCTGGAAACACCATATATTTT.

CDR3 amino acids: CASSRTGDGEAFF. The DNA of the CDR3 is TGTGCCAGCAGCCGCACAGGGGACGGTGAAGCTTTCTTT. The J gene is TRBJ1-1, the V gene TRBV7-9; 7 bases are shared with TRBD1. The CDR3 is 13 residues long. The trim removed 5 bases at V and 7 bases at J, leaving 7 bases unmatched. Per the germline V gene, CDR1 is SEHNR and CDR2 is FQNEAQ (reference sequence).

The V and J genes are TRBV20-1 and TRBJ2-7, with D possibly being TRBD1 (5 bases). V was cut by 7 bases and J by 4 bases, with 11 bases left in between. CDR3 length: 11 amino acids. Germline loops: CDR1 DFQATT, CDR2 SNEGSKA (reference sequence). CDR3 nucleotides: TGCAGTGTCCGACAGAATTACGAGCAGTACTTC. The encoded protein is CSVRQNYEQYF.

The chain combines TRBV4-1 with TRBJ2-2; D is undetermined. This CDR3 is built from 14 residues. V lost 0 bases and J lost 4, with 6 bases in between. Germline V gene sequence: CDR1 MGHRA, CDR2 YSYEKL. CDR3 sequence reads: CASSQEWATGELFF. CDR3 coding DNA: TGCGCCAGCAGCCAAGAATGGGCCACCGGGGAGCTGTTTTTT.

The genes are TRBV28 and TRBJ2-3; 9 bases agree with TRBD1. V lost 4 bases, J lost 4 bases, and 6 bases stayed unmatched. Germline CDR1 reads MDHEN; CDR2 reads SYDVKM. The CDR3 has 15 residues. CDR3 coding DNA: TGTGCCAGCAGTTCCACGGGACAGGGCTCAGATACGCAGTATTTT. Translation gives CASSSTGQGSDTQYF.

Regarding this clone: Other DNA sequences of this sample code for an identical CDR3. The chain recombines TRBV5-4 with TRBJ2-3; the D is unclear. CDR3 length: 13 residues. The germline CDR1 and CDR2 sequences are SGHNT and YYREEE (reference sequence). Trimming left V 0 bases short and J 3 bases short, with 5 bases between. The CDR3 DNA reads TGTGCCAGCAGCTTGGCCGGGACAGATACGCAGTATTTT. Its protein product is CASSLAGTDTQYF. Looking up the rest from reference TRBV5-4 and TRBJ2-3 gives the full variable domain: ETGVTQSPTHLIKTRGQQVTLRCSSQSGHNTVSWYQQALGQGPQFIFQYYREEENGRGNFPPRFSGLQFPNYSSELNVNALELDDSALYLCASSLAGTDTQYFGPGTRLTVL.

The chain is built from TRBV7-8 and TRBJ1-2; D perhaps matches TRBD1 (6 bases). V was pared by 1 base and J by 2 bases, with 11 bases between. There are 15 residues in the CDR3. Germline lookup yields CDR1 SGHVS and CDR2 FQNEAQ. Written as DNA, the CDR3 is TGTGCCAGCAGCTTAGTAGGGCAGGGGAACTATGGCTACACCTTC. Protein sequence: CASSLVGQGNYGYTF.

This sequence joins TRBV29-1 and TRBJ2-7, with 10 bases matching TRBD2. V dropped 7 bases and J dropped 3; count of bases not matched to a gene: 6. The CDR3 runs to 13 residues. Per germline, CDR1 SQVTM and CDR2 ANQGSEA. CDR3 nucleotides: TGCAGCGCCCGAGGGACTAGCGTCTACGAGCAGTACTTC. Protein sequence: CSARGTSVYEQYF.

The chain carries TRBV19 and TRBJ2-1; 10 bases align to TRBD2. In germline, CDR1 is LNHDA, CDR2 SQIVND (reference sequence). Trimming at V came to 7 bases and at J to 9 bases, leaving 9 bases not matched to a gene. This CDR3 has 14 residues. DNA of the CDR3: TGTGCCAGTACCGCTAGCGGGAGCTTTGGTGAGCAGTTCTTC. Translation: CASTASGSFGEQFF.

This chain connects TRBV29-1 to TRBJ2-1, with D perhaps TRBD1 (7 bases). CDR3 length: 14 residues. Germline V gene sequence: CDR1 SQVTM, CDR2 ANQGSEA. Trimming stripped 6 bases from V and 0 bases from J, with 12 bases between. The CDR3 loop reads CSVDQGGSYNEQFF. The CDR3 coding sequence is TGCAGCGTGGACCAGGGGGGCTCCTACAATGAGCAGTTCTTC.

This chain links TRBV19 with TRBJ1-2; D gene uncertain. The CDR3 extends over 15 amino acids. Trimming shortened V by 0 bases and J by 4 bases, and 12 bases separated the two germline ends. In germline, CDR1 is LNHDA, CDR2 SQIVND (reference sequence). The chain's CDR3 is CASSIDHWTGYGYTF. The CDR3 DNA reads TGTGCCAGTAGTATAGACCACTGGACTGGCTATGGCTACACCTTC.

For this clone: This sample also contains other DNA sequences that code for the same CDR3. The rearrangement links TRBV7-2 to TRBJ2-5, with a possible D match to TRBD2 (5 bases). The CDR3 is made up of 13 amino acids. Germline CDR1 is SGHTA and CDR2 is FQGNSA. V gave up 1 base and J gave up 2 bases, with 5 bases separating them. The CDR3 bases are TGTGCCAGCAGCTTAGGAGGGCAAGAGACCCAGTACTTC. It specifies CASSLGGQETQYF.

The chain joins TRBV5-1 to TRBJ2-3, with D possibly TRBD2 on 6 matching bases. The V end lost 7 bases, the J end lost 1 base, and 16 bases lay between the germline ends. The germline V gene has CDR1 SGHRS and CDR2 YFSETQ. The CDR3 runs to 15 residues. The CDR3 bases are TGCGCCAGCTCTCTAGGGGCGGGACGCACAGATACGCAGTATTTT. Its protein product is CASSLGAGRTDTQYF. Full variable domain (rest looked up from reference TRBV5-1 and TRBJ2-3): KAGVTQTPRYLIKTRGQQVTLSCSPISGHRSVSWYQQTPGQGLQFLFEYFSETQRNKGNFPGRFSGRQFSNSRSEMNVSTLELGDSALYLCASSLGAGRTDTQYFGPGTRLTVL.

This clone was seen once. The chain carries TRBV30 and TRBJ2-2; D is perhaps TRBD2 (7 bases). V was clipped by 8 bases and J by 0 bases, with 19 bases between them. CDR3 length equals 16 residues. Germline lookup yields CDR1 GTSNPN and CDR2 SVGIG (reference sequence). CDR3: CAGHGGRVANTGELFF. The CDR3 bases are TGTGCCGGACACGGGGGGCGGGTAGCGAACACCGGGGAGCTGTTTTTT.

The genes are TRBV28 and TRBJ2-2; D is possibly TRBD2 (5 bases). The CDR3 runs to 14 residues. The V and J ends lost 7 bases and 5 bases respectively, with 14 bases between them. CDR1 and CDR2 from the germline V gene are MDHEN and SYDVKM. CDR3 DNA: TGTGCCAGCATCCGTGGGAGCGATACCGGGGAGCTGTTTTTT. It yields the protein CASIRGSDTGELFF.

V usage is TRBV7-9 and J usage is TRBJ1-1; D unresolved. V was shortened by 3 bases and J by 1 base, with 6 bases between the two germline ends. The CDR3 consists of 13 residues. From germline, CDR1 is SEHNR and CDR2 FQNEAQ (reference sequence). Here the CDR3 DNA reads TGTGCCAGCAGCTTTTCCAAGAACACTGAAGCTTTCTTT. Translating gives CASSFSKNTEAFF.

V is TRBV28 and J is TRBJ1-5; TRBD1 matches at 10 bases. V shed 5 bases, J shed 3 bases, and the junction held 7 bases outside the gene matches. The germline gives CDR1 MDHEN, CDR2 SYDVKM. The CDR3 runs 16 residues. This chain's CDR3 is CASSDRGLPANQPQHF. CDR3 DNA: TGTGCCAGCAGTGACAGGGGGCTCCCCGCCAATCAGCCCCAGCATTTT.

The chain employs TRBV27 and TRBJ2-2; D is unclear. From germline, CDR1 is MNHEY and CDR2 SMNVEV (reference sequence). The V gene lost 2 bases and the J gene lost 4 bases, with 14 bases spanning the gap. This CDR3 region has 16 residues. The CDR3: CASSLRSASSTGELFF. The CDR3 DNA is TGTGCCAGCAGTTTAAGGTCGGCTAGTAGCACCGGGGAGCTGTTTTTT.

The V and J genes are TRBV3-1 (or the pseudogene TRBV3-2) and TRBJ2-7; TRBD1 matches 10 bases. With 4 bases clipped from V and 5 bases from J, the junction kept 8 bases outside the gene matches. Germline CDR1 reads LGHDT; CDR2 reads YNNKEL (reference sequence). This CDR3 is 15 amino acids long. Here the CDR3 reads CASSLHGQGGHEQYF. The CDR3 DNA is TGTGCCAGCAGCCTCCATGGACAGGGGGGCCACGAGCAGTACTTC.

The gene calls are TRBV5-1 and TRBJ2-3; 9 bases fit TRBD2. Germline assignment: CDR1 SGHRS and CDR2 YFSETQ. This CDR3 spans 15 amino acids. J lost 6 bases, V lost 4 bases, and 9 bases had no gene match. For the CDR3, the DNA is TGCGCCAGCAGCGTCGGGACTAGCCAGAGGGATACGCAGTATTTT. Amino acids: CASSVGTSQRDTQYF.

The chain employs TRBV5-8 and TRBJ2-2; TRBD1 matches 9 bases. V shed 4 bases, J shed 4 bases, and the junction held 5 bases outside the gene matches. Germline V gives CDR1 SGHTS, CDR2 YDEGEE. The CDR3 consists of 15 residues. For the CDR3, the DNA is TGTGCCAGCAGCCGGGACAGGGTAGCCACCGGGGAGCTGTTTTTT. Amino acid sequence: CASSRDRVATGELFF.

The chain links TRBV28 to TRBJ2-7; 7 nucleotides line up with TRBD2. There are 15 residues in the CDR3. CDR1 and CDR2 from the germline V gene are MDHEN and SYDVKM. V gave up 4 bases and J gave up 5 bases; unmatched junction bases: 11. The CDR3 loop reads CASSSPAQRGHEQYF. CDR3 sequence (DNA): TGTGCCAGCAGTTCCCCGGCACAGCGGGGTCACGAGCAGTACTTC.

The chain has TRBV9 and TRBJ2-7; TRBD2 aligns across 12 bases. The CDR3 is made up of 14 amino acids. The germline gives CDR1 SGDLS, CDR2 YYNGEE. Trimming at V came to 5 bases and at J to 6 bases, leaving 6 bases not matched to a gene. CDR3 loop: CASSPTSGSPEQYF. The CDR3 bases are TGTGCCAGCAGTCCGACTAGCGGGAGCCCCGAGCAGTACTTC.

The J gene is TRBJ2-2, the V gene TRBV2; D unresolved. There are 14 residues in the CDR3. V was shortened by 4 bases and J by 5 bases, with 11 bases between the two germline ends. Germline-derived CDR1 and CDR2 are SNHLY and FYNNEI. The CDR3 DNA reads TGTGCCAGCAGTGCCCGGGTTGGGACCGGGGAGCTGTTTTTT. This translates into CASSARVGTGELFF.

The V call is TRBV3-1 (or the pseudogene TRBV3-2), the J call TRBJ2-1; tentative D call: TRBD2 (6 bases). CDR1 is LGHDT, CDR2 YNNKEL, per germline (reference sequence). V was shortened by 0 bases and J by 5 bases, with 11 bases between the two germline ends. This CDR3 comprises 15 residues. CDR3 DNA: TGTGCCAGCAGCCAAGACCCGGGAGCGGACAATGAGCAGTTCTTC. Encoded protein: CASSQDPGADNEQFF.

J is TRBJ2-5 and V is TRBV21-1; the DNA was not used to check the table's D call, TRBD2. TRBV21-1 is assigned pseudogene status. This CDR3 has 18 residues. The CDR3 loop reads CASSKETSGRVVEETQYF. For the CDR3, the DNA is TGTGCCAGCAGCAAAGAAACTAGCGGGAGGGTAGTGGAAGAGACCCAGTACTTC.

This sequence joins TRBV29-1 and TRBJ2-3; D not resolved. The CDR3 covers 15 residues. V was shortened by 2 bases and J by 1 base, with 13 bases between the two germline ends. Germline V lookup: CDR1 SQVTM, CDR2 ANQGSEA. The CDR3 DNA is TGCAGCGTTGAACGCGACCAAGGAGGCACAGATACGCAGTATTTT. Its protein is CSVERDQGGTDTQYF.